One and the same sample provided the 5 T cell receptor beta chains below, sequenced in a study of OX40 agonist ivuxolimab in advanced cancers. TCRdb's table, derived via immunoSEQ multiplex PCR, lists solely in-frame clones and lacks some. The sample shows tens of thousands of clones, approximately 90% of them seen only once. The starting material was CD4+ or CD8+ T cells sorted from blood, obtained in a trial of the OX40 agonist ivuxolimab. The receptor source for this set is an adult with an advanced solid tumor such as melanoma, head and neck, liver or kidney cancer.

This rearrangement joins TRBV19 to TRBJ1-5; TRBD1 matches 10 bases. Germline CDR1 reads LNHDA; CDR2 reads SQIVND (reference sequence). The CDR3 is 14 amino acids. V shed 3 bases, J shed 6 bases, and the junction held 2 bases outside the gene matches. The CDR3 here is CASSMGQGRQPQHF. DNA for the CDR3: TGTGCCAGTAGTATGGGACAGGGGCGTCAGCCCCAGCATTTT.

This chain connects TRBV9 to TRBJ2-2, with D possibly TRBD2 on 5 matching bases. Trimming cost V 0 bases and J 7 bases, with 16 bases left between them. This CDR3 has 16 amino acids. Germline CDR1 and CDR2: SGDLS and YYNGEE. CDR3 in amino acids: CASSVELSSALGELFF. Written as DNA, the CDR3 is TGTGCCAGCAGCGTAGAATTGAGTAGCGCTCTCGGGGAGCTGTTTTTT. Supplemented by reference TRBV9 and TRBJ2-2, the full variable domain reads DSGVTQTPKHLITATGQRVTLRCSPRSGDLSVYWYQQSLDQGLQFLIQYYNGEERAKGNILERFSAQQFPDLHSELNLSSLELGDSALYFCASSVELSSALGELFFGEGSRLTVL.

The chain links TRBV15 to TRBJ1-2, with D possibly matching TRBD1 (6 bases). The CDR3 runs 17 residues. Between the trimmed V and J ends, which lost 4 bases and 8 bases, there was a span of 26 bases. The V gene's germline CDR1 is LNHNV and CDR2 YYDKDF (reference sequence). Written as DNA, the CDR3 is TGTGCCACCAGCACTGTACAGGGTATACGGGGTTTCGGGGGCTACACCTTC. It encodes CATSTVQGIRGFGGYTF.

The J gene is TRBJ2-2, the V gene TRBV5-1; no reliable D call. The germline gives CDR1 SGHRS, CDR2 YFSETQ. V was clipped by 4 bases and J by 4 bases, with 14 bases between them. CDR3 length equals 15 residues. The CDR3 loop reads CASSRIEPGTGELFF. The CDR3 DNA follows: TGCGCCAGCAGCCGGATTGAGCCAGGCACCGGGGAGCTGTTTTTT.

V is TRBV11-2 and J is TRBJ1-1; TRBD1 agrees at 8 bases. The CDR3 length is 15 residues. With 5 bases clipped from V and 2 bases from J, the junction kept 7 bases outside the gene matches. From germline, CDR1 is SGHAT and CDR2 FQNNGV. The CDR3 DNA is TGTGCCAGCAGCCCCTGGACAGGGAGAAACACTGAAGCTTTCTTT. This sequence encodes CASSPWTGRNTEAFF.